The TCR beta chain described here comes from a study of CD8 T cells in ankylosing spondylitis. TCRdb redid the calling of the 5' RACE reads with MiXCR, one entry per CDR3 protein. This sample has some 290,000 distinct CDR3 sequences, with around 18% found just once. CDR1 and CDR2 (germline): SGHRS, YFSETQ. This CDR3 is 13 amino acids long. V lost 3 bases, J lost 6 bases, and 9 bases lay in between. The chain is built from TRBV5-1 and TRBJ2-2; D may be TRBD1 or TRBD2 (5 bases each). Sequenced sample: blood, either unsorted or a sorted T cell fraction (not recorded which). The clonotype was recovered from a male donor with ankylosing spondylitis or in good health (not recorded which). CDR3 in DNA: TGCGCCAGCAGCTGGGGACCTGCCGGGGAGCTGTTTTTT. The encoded protein is CASSWGPAGELFF.